This entry describes one TCR beta chain. This clone was seen a handful of times. Its antigen remains undetermined. Base qualities are missing; no much larger clone stands one base away. These data come from a study of blood T cell repertoires in COVID-19 (dated by TCRdb to 2020 to 2022). With respect to the entire study: The collaborator samples originated in the United States, Italy and Spain and spanned the acute and convalescent phases of COVID-19. Subjects who had been exposed to COVID-19, were actively infected with it, or had recovered from it provided the deeply sampled blood TCRbeta repertoires that made up the dataset. A freely available public database, intended as a resource for researchers studying the immune response to SARS-CoV-2, is where the repertoires were released. The material from the prospective study consisted of cDNA or gDNA derived from T cells, B-cell-depleted T cells, or PBMCs. HLA class I and class II types, where available, came from metadata supplied by the sample provider rather than from assay-based typing. Samples came from the ongoing ImmuneRACE study (first 160 participants) plus 1,254 subjects from 6 global collaborators. A de-identified subject ID, COVID-19 status, age in years and sex were almost always included in the sample metadata. Study-wide findings and limitations: How much clinical and demographic metadata was included differed by source and by participant, and the metadata was provided uncurated.

The immunoSEQ Assay, a bias-controlled multiplex PCR, was used to amplify TCRbeta CDR3 regions from genomic DNA. The study's processing was this. Within the assay, amplification of reference gene primers was used to estimate how many nucleated cells each sample contained. To quantify the absolute abundance of each unique TCRbeta CDR3 rearrangement, sequence reads were collapsed and filtered. For each sample, productive Simpson clonality was calculated as the square root of Simpson's diversity index over productive rearrangements. TCRdb carries this immuneACCESS record with in-frame sequences only. Its versions omit some clonotypes, under half of them owing to an unresolved V gene in the studies checked, with the rest unexplained. That table is the source of V, J and clone size, and D and trimming were worked out from the DNA. The table for this sample lists 150,000 to 200,000 clones; 65% to 90% of them were counted only once. Together, the top ten hold about 9.7% of the sample.

Whole blood was collected in K2EDTA tubes by collaborating institutions according to the institutions' own protocols. For TCRbeta analysis, collaborator samples were shipped as frozen whole blood, as isolated PBMCs, or as DNA extracted from either sample type. The germline V gene gives CDR1 as MNHEY and CDR2 as SVGAGI. Germline trimming: 5 bases from V, 5 bases from J; junction bases outside gene matches: 9. The CDR3, cysteine through phenylalanine, is 15 amino acids long. Left in the record is the CDR3 DNA by itself, 45 bases read in frame from the first base. Sequencing used peripheral blood. The sequence joins TRBV6-5 to TRBJ1-5, with 7 bases aligning to TRBD1. The origin of this receptor is a man aged 50 or older with active or convalescent COVID-19. CDR3 sequence: CASSQTTGVDQPQHF. The sequenced DNA: TGTGCCAGCAGTCAGACCACAGGGGTGGATCAGCCCCAGCATTTT.